The clone carrying this TCR beta chain was recorded a few times. What it recognizes is unknown. This record comes from a study of beta chain features in type 1 diabetes. On the study more broadly: On cell yields, gender and age, patients and healthy donors were similar. Examined across all samples were some 110 million sorted cells. General study results and limits: When cDNA is sequenced, cells with high TCR expression could be over-represented.

The length of the CDR3 is 14 residues. Losses at the gene ends were 11 bases for V and 6 bases for J; bases not matched to a gene: 12. Germline CDR1 reads SEHNR; CDR2 reads FQNEAQ (reference sequence). cDNA synthesis used the whole RNA isolate, giving expressed TCRB sequences. Sequencing was performed with immunoSEQ multiplex PCR; in TCRdb, only in-frame clones are kept and a portion is missing. The sample has 300,000 to 350,000 clones, roughly a fifth seen once; the top ten hold roughly 0.045%. The J gene is TRBJ2-1, the V gene TRBV7-9, with 8 bases aligning to TRBD2. The material sequenced was naive CD4+ T cells from blood. The receptor comes from a woman younger than 30 in good health. The chain's CDR3 is CASRGASGSNEQFF. DNA of the CDR3: TGTGCCTCCCGAGGGGCTAGCGGGTCCAATGAGCAGTTCTTC.